This entry describes one T cell receptor beta chain. Germline V lookup: CDR1 ENHRY, CDR2 SYGVKD. The CDR3 covers 11 residues. The V and J ends lost 4 bases and 6 bases respectively, with 5 bases between them. This record comes from a study of blood T cell repertoires in COVID-19. Authors' processing steps: How many nucleated cells were present was estimated from reference gene primer amplification. Measured with immunoSEQ multiplex PCR; TCRdb has only the in-frame clones, and not every one. The V and J calls and the clone size are those of that table, but D and trimming were determined from the DNA. The sample includes about 200,000 clones, about nine tenths seen only once; the top ten take nearly 4.5%.

The rearrangement uses TRBV10-3 and TRBJ2-3; D is possibly TRBD1 (5 bases). The TCR was taken from a man between 45 and 60 years old with acute or convalescent COVID-19. The sequenced material came from peripheral blood. CDR3 amino acids: CAISGGDTQYF. Written as DNA, the CDR3 is TGTGCCATCAGTGGGGGCGATACGCAGTATTTT.